This T cell receptor (beta chain) was sequenced for a study of cytomegalovirus exposure and HLA in healthy donors. Findings and limits, study-wide: In a later analysis, several top co-occurrence clusters appeared linked to parvovirus B19, influenza, CMV and Epstein-Barr virus. CMV serostatus alone was available as immune exposure information. Rarity held for most TCR sequences, but there were some public TCRs that occurred in many donors.

Both 60 Vbeta primers and 13 Jbeta primers went into the PCR. Only in-frame clones appear in the TCRdb table, and some are missing; sequencing was by immunoSEQ multiplex PCR. The sample holds some 110,000 clones; roughly 80% are singletons and the top ten take about 1.6%. In the case of this clone: As yet, its antigen is unknown.

V was pared by 3 bases and J by 6 bases, with 10 bases of the junction left unmatched. Germline V gives CDR1 SGDLS, CDR2 YYNGEE. The CDR3 sequence is 16 residues long. The sample taken for sequencing was PBMCs. V and J are TRBV9 and TRBJ2-1, with 9 bases that match TRBD2. This clonotype was obtained from a man aged 45-65 years in good health and CMV-seronegative. For the CDR3, the DNA is TGTGCCAGCAGCGCCCCCCAGAGTAGCGGGGGCAATGAGCAGTTCTTC. Its protein product is CASSAPQSSGGNEQFF. The whole variable domain, remainder taken from reference TRBV9 and TRBJ2-1, is DSGVTQTPKHLITATGQRVTLRCSPRSGDLSVYWYQQSLDQGLQFLIQYYNGEERAKGNILERFSAQQFPDLHSELNLSSLELGDSALYFCASSAPQSSGGNEQFFGPGTRLTVL.